The 25 T cell receptor beta chains below all came from one sample that was sequenced in a study of early T cells in non-severe SARS-CoV-2 infection. TCRdb re-called the 5' RACE reads through MiXCR, storing one row per CDR3 protein. The repertoire holds about 110,000 distinct CDR3 sequences, roughly 13% seen once, with 3% to 4.5% in the top ten. The specimen was whole blood, collected at baseline. All receptors derive from an adult who was a healthcare worker with PCR-confirmed SARS-CoV-2 infection or an uninfected control (not recorded which).

The chain uses TRBV28 and TRBJ1-1; D is unresolved. Trimming stripped 3 bases from V and 3 bases from J, with 5 bases between. Germline V CDR1 and CDR2: MDHEN, SYDVKM. The CDR3 covers 12 residues. CDR3 protein: CASSFSYTEAFF. The CDR3 region has the DNA TGTGCCAGCAGTTTTTCCTACACTGAAGCTTTCTTT.

The chain recombines TRBV7-2 with TRBJ1-5, with no clear D. Trimming took off 0 bases at V and 2 bases at J, with 5 bases between the two ends. The CDR3 consists of 14 residues. Looked up from germline, CDR1 is SGHTA and CDR2 is FQGNSA. The CDR3 region has the DNA TGTGCCAGCAGCTTAGCCGGGGGCAATCAGCCCCAGCATTTT. This sequence encodes CASSLAGGNQPQHF. Complete variable domain (other parts from reference TRBV7-2 and TRBJ1-5): GAGVSQSPSNKVTEKGKDVELRCDPISGHTALYWYRQSLGQGLEFLIYFQGNSAPDKSGLPSDRFSAERTGGSVSTLTIQRTQQEDSAVYLCASSLAGGNQPQHFGDGTRLSIL.

This clonotype came up a few times. This chain links TRBV6-6 with TRBJ1-6; the match to TRBD1 covers 7 bases. The CDR3 extends over 15 amino acids. Looked up from germline, CDR1 is MNHNY and CDR2 is SVGAGI (reference sequence). Germline trimming cut 5 bases from V and 7 bases from J; bases unmatched to any gene: 8. CDR3 in amino acids: CASSPTPGQNSPLHF. CDR3 DNA: TGTGCCAGCAGTCCAACTCCGGGACAGAATTCACCCCTCCACTTT.

The genes are TRBV7-2 and TRBJ2-1; 11 bases match TRBD2. The germline V gene has CDR1 SGHTA and CDR2 FQGNSA. The V segment lost 0 bases and the J segment 7 bases; nucleotides outside the gene matches: 8. The CDR3 is 17 residues long. As DNA, the CDR3 is TGTGCCAGCAGCTTAGCGGCGGGGACTAGCGGTACGAATGAGCAGTTCTTC. Protein product: CASSLAAGTSGTNEQFF.

This chain connects TRBV5-1 to TRBJ1-3, with D possibly being TRBD1 (5 bases). Trimming removed 0 bases at V and 6 bases at J, with 13 bases between. Germline V gives CDR1 SGHRS, CDR2 YFSETQ. The CDR3 has 15 amino acids. The CDR3 sequence: CASSLAGDPENTIYF. The CDR3 coding sequence is TGCGCCAGCAGCTTGGCGGGGGACCCAGAAAACACCATATATTTT.

In this sample, this clonotype turned up many times. The rearrangement uses TRBV13 and TRBJ2-3, with D perhaps matching TRBD2 (5 bases). Deletions cut 4 bases from V and 2 bases from J, with 16 bases between. This CDR3 has 16 amino acids. Germline V gene data show CDR1 as PRHDT and CDR2 as FYEKMQ (reference sequence). In DNA form, the CDR3 reads TGTGCCAGCAGCTCGCCCGGGATCGGGCCCACAGATACGCAGTATTTT. This encodes CASSSPGIGPTDTQYF.

The chain recombines TRBV20-1 with TRBJ2-3; TRBD1 aligns across 8 bases. V gave up 6 bases and J gave up 5 bases; unmatched junction bases: 16. The germline V gene has CDR1 DFQATT and CDR2 SNEGSKA (reference sequence). The CDR3 is 16 amino acids. This CDR3 is CSALRVQGGPQDTQYF. In nucleotides, the CDR3 is TGCAGTGCCCTTCGCGTACAGGGGGGCCCACAAGATACGCAGTATTTT.

The chain is built from TRBV20-1 and TRBJ2-1, with TRBD2 matching over 10 bases. After removal of 5 bases from V and 3 bases from J, the junction contained 4 bases not matched to a gene. The germline V gene encodes CDR1 DFQATT and CDR2 SNEGSKA (reference sequence). This CDR3 has 14 amino acids. The CDR3 nucleotides are TGCAGTGCTGCCGGGACTAGCGACTACAATGAGCAGTTCTTC. This gives the protein CSAAGTSDYNEQFF.

This clonotype was seen ten or more times. CDR3 DNA sequence: TGTGCCAGCAGTGGCGGACAGGGGGCTGATCAGCCCCAGCATTTT. It is translated as CASSGGQGADQPQHF. The chain couples TRBV25-1 to TRBJ1-5, with 11 positions matching TRBD1. CDR3 length equals 15 residues. Trimming at V came to 4 bases and at J to 5 bases, leaving 4 bases not matched to a gene. The germline V gene has CDR1 MGHDK and CDR2 SYGVNS.

This clonotype was observed at least ten times. The J gene is TRBJ2-7, the V gene TRBV29-1; maybe TRBD1 (6 bases). The length of the CDR3 is 14 residues. Germline V lookup: CDR1 SQVTM, CDR2 ANQGSEA. The V end was cut by 3 bases, the J end by 5 bases, with 17 bases between. In nucleotides, the CDR3 is TGCAGCGTTGAGGACAGAAGGAAAGCCGACGAGCAGTACTTC. Translated, it gives CSVEDRRKADEQYF.

At least ten counts were recorded for this clonotype. This chain links TRBV29-1 with TRBJ1-6; perhaps TRBD1 as D (5 bases). CDR1 and CDR2 from the germline V gene are SQVTM and ANQGSEA. The CDR3 has 13 amino acids. V lost 0 bases and J lost 10, with 10 bases in between. This chain's CDR3 is CSVEDREGSPLHF. The CDR3 nucleotides are TGCAGCGTTGAAGACAGGGAGGGATCACCCCTCCACTTT.

V is TRBV5-4 and J is TRBJ2-3, with 8 bases matching TRBD1. The CDR3 runs 15 residues. Germline V gene sequence: CDR1 SGHNT, CDR2 YYREEE (reference sequence). With 1 base clipped from V and 5 bases from J, the junction kept 6 bases outside the gene matches. CDR3 sequence: CASSLRQGAGDTQYF. The CDR3 DNA reads TGTGCCAGCAGCTTGCGGCAGGGGGCTGGAGATACGCAGTATTTT.

The rearrangement uses TRBV2 and TRBJ2-1, with a tentative D call TRBD2 (6 bases). Germline CDR1 is SNHLY and CDR2 is FYNNEI. CDR3 length equals 18 residues. V lost 6 bases and J 1 base, leaving 22 bases between the germline ends. CDR3: CASRASPTWGRSYNEQFF. DNA for the CDR3: TGTGCCAGCAGAGCAAGCCCGACATGGGGGAGGTCCTACAATGAGCAGTTCTTC.

This clonotype has a count of ten or more. This chain joins TRBV12-3 or TRBV12-4 and TRBJ1-4; D ambiguous. The CDR3 runs to 14 residues. V was trimmed by 6 bases and J by 7 bases, leaving 15 bases between them. The CDR3 DNA follows: TGTGCCAGCAGACCCTCGCGGGGTGGTGAAAAACTGTTTTTT. It codes for CASRPSRGGEKLFF.

The chain joins TRBV29-1 to TRBJ2-7; D might be TRBD1 (8 bases). The germline V gene has CDR1 SQVTM and CDR2 ANQGSEA. CDR3 size: 16 residues. Trimming cost V 0 bases and J 3 bases, with 18 bases left between them. The CDR3 DNA reads TGCAGCGTTGAAGATCGCGGACAGGGAGGGTACTACGAGCAGTACTTC. As protein: CSVEDRGQGGYYEQYF.

The chain carries TRBV7-9 and TRBJ2-7; D might be TRBD2 (6 bases). The CDR3 sequence is 15 residues long. CDR1 and CDR2 (germline): SEHNR, FQNEAQ (reference sequence). V lost 0 bases, J lost 0 bases, and 9 bases lay in between. The CDR3 here is CASSLAGTSSYEQYF. CDR3 nucleotides: TGTGCCAGCAGCTTAGCGGGGACTTCCTCCTACGAGCAGTACTTC.

This clonotype appeared many times. The rearrangement links TRBV20-1 to TRBJ1-1; no definite D call. Trimming left V 1 base short and J 0 bases short, with 12 bases between. This CDR3 has 15 amino acids. Looked up from germline, CDR1 is DFQATT and CDR2 is SNEGSKA (reference sequence). The CDR3, as DNA: TGCAGTGCTAGAGTCCCCGGGCTCATGAACACTGAAGCTTTCTTT. This encodes CSARVPGLMNTEAFF.

V gene TRBV11-2 combines with J gene TRBJ2-1; TRBD1 might be the D (6 bases). The CDR3 loop spans 13 amino acids. Trimming removed 6 bases at V and 4 bases at J, with 10 bases between. The germline CDR1 and CDR2 sequences are SGHAT and FQNNGV. In DNA form, the CDR3 reads TGTGCCAGCAGTCCCGACAGGTACAATGAGCAGTTCTTC. It codes for CASSPDRYNEQFF. The whole variable domain, filled in from reference TRBV11-2 and TRBJ2-1, reads EAGVAQSPRYKIIEKRQSVAFWCNPISGHATLYWYQQILGQGPKLLIQFQNNGVVDDSQLPKDRFSAERLKGVDSTLKIQPAKLEDSAVYLCASSPDRYNEQFFGPGTRLTVL.

The V gene is TRBV12-3 or TRBV12-4, the J gene TRBJ1-1; no definite D call. Trimming stripped 3 bases from V and 11 bases from J, with 16 bases between. The CDR3 totals 13 residues. The CDR3 spells CASSLFSDRGAFF. The CDR3 nucleotides are TGTGCCAGCAGTTTGTTTTCAGATCGTGGGGCTTTCTTT.

The rearrangement joins TRBV11-2 to TRBJ1-1; D call uncertain. Looked up from germline, CDR1 is SGHAT and CDR2 is FQNNGV. V lost 2 bases and J 1 base, leaving 8 bases between the germline ends. This CDR3 region has 14 residues. The CDR3 spells CASSLLGENTEAFF. The CDR3 DNA reads TGTGCCAGCAGCTTACTAGGTGAGAACACTGAAGCTTTCTTT.

This clonotype showed up just a few times. This chain uses TRBV18 with TRBJ1-6, with a tentative D call TRBD1 (6 bases). The germline CDR1 and CDR2 sequences are KGHSH and LQKENI. Trimming took off 3 bases at V and 5 bases at J, with 14 bases between the two ends. CDR3 length: 16 amino acids. The CDR3 protein is CASSPGAGANNSPLHF. CDR3 nucleotide sequence: TGTGCCAGCTCACCCGGCGCGGGGGCTAATAATTCACCCCTCCACTTT.

The V call is TRBV3-1, the J call TRBJ1-2; D may be TRBD1 (5 bases). This CDR3 is built from 14 residues. Germline V gene lookup returns CDR1 LGHDT and CDR2 YNNKEL (reference sequence). With 2 bases removed from V and 0 bases from J, the gap between germline ends came to 7 bases. For the CDR3, the DNA is TGTGCCAGCAGCCAATCGGGGCCTAACTATGGCTACACCTTC. It codes for CASSQSGPNYGYTF.

The table lists this clonotype with a few counts. This chain joins TRBV19 and TRBJ1-1; no reliable D call. The CDR3 has 13 residues. Germline assignment: CDR1 LNHDA and CDR2 SQIVND (reference sequence). Between the trimmed V and J ends, which lost 3 bases and 3 bases, there was a span of 8 bases. CDR3 in DNA: TGTGCCAGTAGTATTATGAGGGACACTGAAGCTTTCTTT. It specifies CASSIMRDTEAFF.

In its sample, this clonotype was seen a few times. V and J are TRBV29-1 and TRBJ2-1; D remains ambiguous. Trimming took 2 bases from V and 7 from J, leaving 18 bases between them. The CDR3 has 15 residues. Germline V gives CDR1 SQVTM, CDR2 ANQGSEA. DNA for the CDR3: TGCAGCGTTGAAACCACACGATTTCCCCAAAATGAGCAGTTCTTC. It translates to CSVETTRFPQNEQFF.

This clonotype has more than one count but fewer than ten. This chain links TRBV19 with TRBJ2-4, with a weak D call TRBD1 (5 bases). Germline V gene lookup returns CDR1 LNHDA and CDR2 SQIVND (reference sequence). The ends were cut back, 7 bases at V and 3 bases at J, with 16 bases in the middle. This CDR3 region has 15 residues. This CDR3 reads CASTSRQGYKNIQYF. The CDR3 coding sequence is TGTGCCAGTACCTCAAGGCAGGGTTACAAAAACATTCAGTACTTC. Full variable domain (missing parts from reference TRBV19 and TRBJ2-4): DGGITQSPKYLFRKEGQNVTLSCEQNLNHDAMYWYRQDPGQGLRLIYYSQIVNDFQKGDIAEGYSVSREKKESFPLTVTSAQKNPTAFYLCASTSRQGYKNIQYFGAGTRLSVL.